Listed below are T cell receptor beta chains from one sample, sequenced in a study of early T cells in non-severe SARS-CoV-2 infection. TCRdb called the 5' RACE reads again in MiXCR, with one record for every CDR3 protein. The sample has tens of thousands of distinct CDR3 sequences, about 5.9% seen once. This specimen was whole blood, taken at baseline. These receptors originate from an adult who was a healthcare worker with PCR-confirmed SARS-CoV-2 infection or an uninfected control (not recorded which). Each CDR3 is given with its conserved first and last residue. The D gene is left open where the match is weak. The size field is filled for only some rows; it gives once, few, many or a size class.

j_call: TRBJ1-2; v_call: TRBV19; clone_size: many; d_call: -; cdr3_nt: TGTGCCAGTAGTACGTTGACATCTAACTATGGCTACACCTTC; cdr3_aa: CASSTLTSNYGYTF
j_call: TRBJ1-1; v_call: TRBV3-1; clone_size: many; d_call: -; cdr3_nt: TGTGCCAGCAGCCAAGACTCCGGGATCACTGAAGCTTTCTTT; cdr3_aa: CASSQDSGITEAFF
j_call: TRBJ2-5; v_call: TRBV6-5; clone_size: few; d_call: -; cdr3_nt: TGTGCCAGCAGTTACTCGTCGCTTCAAGAGACCCAGTACTTC; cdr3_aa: CASSYSSLQETQYF
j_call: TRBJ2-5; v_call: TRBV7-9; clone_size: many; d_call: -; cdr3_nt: TGTGCCAGCAGCTTCGGACTGCCCCCAGAGACCCAGTACTTC; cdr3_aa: CASSFGLPPETQYF
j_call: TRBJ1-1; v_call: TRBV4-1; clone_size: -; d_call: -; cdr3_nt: TGCGCCAGCAGCCAAGAGGGGACGGTGAAAACTGAAGCTTTCTTT; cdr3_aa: CASSQEGTVKTEAFF
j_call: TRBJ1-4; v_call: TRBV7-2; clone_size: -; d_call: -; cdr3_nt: TGTGCCAGCAGCTTGCCGAATGAAAAACTGTTTTTT; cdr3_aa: CASSLPNEKLFF
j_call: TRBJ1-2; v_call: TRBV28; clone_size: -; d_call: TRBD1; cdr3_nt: TGTGCCAGCAAGAGACAGGGGACCTATTGCTACACCTTC; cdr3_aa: CASKRQGTYCYTF
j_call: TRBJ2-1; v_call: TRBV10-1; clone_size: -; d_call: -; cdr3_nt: TGCGCCAGCAGTACAGAGAATGAGCAGTTCTTC; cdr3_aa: CASSTENEQFF
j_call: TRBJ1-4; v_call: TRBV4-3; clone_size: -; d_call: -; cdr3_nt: TGCGCCAGCAGCCATGGGGAAATTACTAATGAAAAACTGTTTTTT; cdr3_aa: CASSHGEITNEKLFF
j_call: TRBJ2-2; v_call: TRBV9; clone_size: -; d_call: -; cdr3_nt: TGTGCCAGCAGAGCCCGATACGACACCGGGGAGCTGTTTTTT; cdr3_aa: CASRARYDTGELFF
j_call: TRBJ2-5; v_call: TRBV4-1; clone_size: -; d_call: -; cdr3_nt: TGCGCCAGCAGCCAAGATAATAGCGGGACCCAGTACTTC; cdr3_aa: CASSQDNSGTQYF
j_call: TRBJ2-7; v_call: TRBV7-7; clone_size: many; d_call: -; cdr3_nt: TGTGCCAGCAGCTTAAAGGGGATGGCCTACGAGCAGTACTTC; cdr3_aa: CASSLKGMAYEQYF
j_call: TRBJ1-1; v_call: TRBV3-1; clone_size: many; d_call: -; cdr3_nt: TGTGCCAGCAGGCAGGGAAGTAATACTGAAGCTTTCTTT; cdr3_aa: CASRQGSNTEAFF
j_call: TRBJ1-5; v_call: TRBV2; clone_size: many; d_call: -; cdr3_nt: TGTGCCAGCAGTGAAGATTTCCAGCAGCCCCAGCATTTT; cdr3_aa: CASSEDFQQPQHF
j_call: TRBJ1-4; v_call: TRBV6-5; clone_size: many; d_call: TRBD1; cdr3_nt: TGTGCCAGCAAAAACCGGGACAGCGGACTCCATGAAAAACTGTTTTTT; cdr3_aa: CASKNRDSGLHEKLFF
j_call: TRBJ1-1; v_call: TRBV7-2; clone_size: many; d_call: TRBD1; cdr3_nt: TGTGCCAGCAGCCAAGGGACAGGGAAGGGTGAAGCTTTCTTT; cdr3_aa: CASSQGTGKGEAFF
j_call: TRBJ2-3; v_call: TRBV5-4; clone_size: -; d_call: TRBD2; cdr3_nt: TGTGCCAGCAGCTCCCCGGGACTAGGGGGTGATACGCAGTATTTT; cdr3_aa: CASSSPGLGGDTQYF
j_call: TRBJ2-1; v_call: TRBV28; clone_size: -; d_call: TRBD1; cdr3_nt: TGTGCCAGCAGTCCCACCCTAGACAGGGCCTCCTACAATGAGCAGTTCTTC; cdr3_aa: CASSPTLDRASYNEQFF
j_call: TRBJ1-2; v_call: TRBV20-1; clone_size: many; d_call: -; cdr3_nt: TGCAGTGCTAGCAACAAAGAAGTCGGCTACACCTTC; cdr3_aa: CSASNKEVGYTF
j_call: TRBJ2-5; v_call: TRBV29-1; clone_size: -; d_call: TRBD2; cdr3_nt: TGCAGCGTTGAATCCCTTACTAGCGGGGACCCTCAAGAGACCCAGTACTTC; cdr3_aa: CSVESLTSGDPQETQYF
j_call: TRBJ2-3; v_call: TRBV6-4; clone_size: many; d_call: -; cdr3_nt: TGTGCCAGCAGTGACTCGTTTGAGATCACAGATACGCAGTATTTT; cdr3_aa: CASSDSFEITDTQYF
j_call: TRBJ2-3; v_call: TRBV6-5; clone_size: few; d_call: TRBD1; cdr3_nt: TGTGCCAGCGAAGACAGGGGTGTACGAGATACGCAGTATTTT; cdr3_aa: CASEDRGVRDTQYF
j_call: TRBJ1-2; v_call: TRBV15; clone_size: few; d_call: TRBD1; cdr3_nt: TGTGCCACCAGCAGCAGGCCGGGACAGGGAGGAGGATATGGCTACACCTTC; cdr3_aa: CATSSRPGQGGGYGYTF
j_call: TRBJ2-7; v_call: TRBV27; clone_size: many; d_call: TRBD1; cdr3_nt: TGTGCCAGCAGTGACAGGGGGTTCTACGAGCAGTACTTC; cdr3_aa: CASSDRGFYEQYF
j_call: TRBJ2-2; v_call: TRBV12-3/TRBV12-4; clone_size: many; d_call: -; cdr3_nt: TGTGCCAGCAGCCCCACTAGTTTAAACACCGGGGAGCTGTTTTTT; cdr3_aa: CASSPTSLNTGELFF
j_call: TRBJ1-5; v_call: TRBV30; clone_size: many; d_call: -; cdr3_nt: TGTGCCTGGAGTGCGAGGGGCGCTCAGCCCCAGCATTTT; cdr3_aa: CAWSARGAQPQHF
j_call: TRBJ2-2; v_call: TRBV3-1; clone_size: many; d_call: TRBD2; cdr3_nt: TGTGCCAGCAGCCAAGATAGGCGACTAGCGGGGGCCCGCACCGGGGAGCTGTTTTTT; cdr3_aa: CASSQDRRLAGARTGELFF
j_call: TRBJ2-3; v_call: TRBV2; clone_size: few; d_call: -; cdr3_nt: TGTGCCAGCAGTGAAGGGGGGAGCACAGATACGCAGTATTTT; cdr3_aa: CASSEGGSTDTQYF
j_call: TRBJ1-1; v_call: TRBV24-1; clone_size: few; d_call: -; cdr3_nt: TGTGCCACCAGTGACCCCAAAGGGCTTGAAGCTTTCTTT; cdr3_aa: CATSDPKGLEAFF
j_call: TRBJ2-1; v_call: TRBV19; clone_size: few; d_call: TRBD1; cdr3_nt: TGTGCCAGTAGTAAGGGGGCAGGCGCCTACAATGAGCAGTTCTTC; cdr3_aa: CASSKGAGAYNEQFF
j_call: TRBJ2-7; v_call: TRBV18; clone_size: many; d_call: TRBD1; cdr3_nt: TGTGCCAGCTCACCAGGACAGGGGGAGCAGTACTTC; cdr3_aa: CASSPGQGEQYF
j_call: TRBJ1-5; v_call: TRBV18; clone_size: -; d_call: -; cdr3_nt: TGTGCCAGCTCCCCTACAGATAGCAATCAGCCCCAGCATTTT; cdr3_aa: CASSPTDSNQPQHF
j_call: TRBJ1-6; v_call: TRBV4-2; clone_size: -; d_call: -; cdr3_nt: TGTGCCAGCAGCCCAACAGAGAGCTCCTATAATTCACCCCTCCACTTT; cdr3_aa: CASSPTESSYNSPLHF
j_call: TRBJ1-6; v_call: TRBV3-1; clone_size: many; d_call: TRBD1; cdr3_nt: TGTGCCAGCAGCCAACTCGGACAGGCGGTTAATCCCCTCCACTTT; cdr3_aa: CASSQLGQAVNPLHF
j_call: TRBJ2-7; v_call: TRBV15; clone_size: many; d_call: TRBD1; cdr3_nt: TGTGCCACCAGCTCATCCGGGACAGTTTTCCCCTACGAGCAGTACTTC; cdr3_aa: CATSSSGTVFPYEQYF
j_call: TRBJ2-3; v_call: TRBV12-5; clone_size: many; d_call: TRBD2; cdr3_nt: TGTGCTAGTGACGACTCCCCCCATAGCGGGGGGGCCTCAGATACGCAGTATTTT; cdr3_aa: CASDDSPHSGGASDTQYF
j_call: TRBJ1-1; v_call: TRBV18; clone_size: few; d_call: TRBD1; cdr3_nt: TGTGCCAGCTCACCCACGACAGGGATGAACACTGAAGCTTTCTTT; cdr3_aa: CASSPTTGMNTEAFF
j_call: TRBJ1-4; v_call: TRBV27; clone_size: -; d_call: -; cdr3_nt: TGTGCCAGCGCAGCCCTGGGGGCTAATGAAAAACTGTTTTTT; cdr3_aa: CASAALGANEKLFF
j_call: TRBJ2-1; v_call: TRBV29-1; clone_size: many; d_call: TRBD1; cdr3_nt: TGCAGCGTTGAAAGAGACAGGGGCAATGAGCAGTTCTTC; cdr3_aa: CSVERDRGNEQFF
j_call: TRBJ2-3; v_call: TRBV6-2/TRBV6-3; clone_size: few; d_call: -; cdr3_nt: TGTGCCAGCAGGGACAGTGGGACAGATACGCAGTATTTT; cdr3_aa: CASRDSGTDTQYF
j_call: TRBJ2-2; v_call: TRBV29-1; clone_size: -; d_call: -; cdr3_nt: TGCAGCGTTCAAAGGAACACCGGGGAGCTGTTTTTT; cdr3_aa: CSVQRNTGELFF
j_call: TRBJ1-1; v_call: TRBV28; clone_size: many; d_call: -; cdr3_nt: TGTGCCAGCAGTTTAAACGGCGTGAGGGCTTTCTTT; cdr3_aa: CASSLNGVRAFF
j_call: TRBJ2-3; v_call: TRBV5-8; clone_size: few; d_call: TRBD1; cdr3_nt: TGTGCCAGCAGCTTGCAGGGGGGCACAGATACGCAGTATTTT; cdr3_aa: CASSLQGGTDTQYF
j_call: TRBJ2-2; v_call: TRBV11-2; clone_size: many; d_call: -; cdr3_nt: TGTGCCAGCAGCAGGGGGGCGAACACCGGGGAGCTGTTTTTT; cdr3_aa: CASSRGANTGELFF
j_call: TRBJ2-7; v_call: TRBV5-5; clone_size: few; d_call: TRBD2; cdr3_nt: TGTGCCAGCAGCTATGGGGGAGGGACGGAGCAGTACTTC; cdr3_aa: CASSYGGGTEQYF
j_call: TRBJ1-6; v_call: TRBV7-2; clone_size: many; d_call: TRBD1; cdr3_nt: TGTGCCAGCAGCTCCGGACAGGGGATTTCACCCCTCCACTTT; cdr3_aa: CASSSGQGISPLHF
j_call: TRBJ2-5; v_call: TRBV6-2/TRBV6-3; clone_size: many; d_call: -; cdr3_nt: TGTGCCAGCAGTTACGGGGACGCATCAGAGACCCAGTACTTC; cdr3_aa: CASSYGDASETQYF
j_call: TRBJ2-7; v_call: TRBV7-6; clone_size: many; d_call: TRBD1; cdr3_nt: TGTGCCAGCAGCTTGGACAGGTCGGGGGAGCAGTACTTC; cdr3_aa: CASSLDRSGEQYF
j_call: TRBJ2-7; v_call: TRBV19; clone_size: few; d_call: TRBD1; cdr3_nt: TGTGCCAGTAATCCGGGACAGGGGACCTACGAGCAGTACTTC; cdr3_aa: CASNPGQGTYEQYF
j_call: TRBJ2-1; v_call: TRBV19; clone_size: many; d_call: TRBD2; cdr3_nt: TGTGCCAGCTGGAGCGCAAGCGGGGTCGCCAATGAGCAGTTCTTC; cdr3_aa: CASWSASGVANEQFF
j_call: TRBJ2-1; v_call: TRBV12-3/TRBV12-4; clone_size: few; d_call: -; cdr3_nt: TGTGCCAGCAGTTACCGGGGAGTGAATGAGCAGTTCTTC; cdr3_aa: CASSYRGVNEQFF
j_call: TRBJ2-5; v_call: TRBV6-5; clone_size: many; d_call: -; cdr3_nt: TGTGCCAGCAGCCGGACAGCCCAAGAGACCCAGTACTTC; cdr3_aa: CASSRTAQETQYF